The rows below give T cell receptor beta chains drawn from one sample of a study of blood T cell repertoires in COVID-19. Assay: immunoSEQ multiplex PCR; the TCRdb copy retains only in-frame clones and omits some. This sample carries around 180,000 clones, roughly four fifths of them seen once, and the ten largest clones take about 4.9%. The material sequenced was peripheral blood. The source is a woman in her twenties or thirties with acute or convalescent COVID-19. CDR3s include the opening cysteine and the closing phenylalanine or tryptophan. The order of the fields is D gene, J gene, clone size, V gene, CDR3 protein, CDR3 DNA. D genes are given only for firm matches. Size is omitted from some rows. Given values are once, few, many or a class for expanded clones.

d_call: NA; j_call: TRBJ1-3; clone_size: NA; v_call: TRBV28; cdr3_aa: CASSLTGSGNTIYF; cdr3_nt: TGTGCCAGCAGTCTGACAGGCTCTGGAAACACCATATATTTT
d_call: NA; j_call: TRBJ2-7; clone_size: NA; v_call: TRBV14; cdr3_aa: CASSPRTMPREQYF; cdr3_nt: TGTGCCAGCAGCCCCCGGACTATGCCCCGCGAGCAGTACTTC
d_call: NA; j_call: TRBJ1-5; clone_size: NA; v_call: TRBV24-1; cdr3_aa: CATSDSGNQPQHF; cdr3_nt: TGTGCCACCAGTGATTCGGGCAATCAGCCCCAGCATTTT
d_call: NA; j_call: TRBJ2-1; clone_size: NA; v_call: TRBV18; cdr3_aa: CASSPRTDSYNEQFF; cdr3_nt: TGTGCCAGCTCACCCCGGACAGACTCCTACAATGAGCAGTTCTTC
d_call: NA; j_call: TRBJ1-2; clone_size: NA; v_call: TRBV7-2; cdr3_aa: CASSYVLGSPFNYGYTF; cdr3_nt: TGTGCCAGCAGCTACGTTCTCGGTTCCCCTTTTAACTATGGCTACACCTTC
d_call: NA; j_call: TRBJ1-5; clone_size: NA; v_call: TRBV6-6; cdr3_aa: CASSGGLAQHF; cdr3_nt: TGTGCCAGCAGTGGCGGTTTGGCCCAGCATTTT
d_call: NA; j_call: TRBJ1-4; clone_size: NA; v_call: TRBV2; cdr3_aa: CATKAGSREKLFF; cdr3_nt: TGTGCCACCAAGGCAGGCAGTCGTGAAAAACTGTTTTTT
d_call: TRBD2; j_call: TRBJ2-7; clone_size: NA; v_call: TRBV6-2/TRBV6-3; cdr3_aa: CASSYPTSGRSYEQYF; cdr3_nt: TGTGCCAGCAGTTACCCGACTAGCGGGAGGAGCTACGAGCAGTACTTC
d_call: TRBD1; j_call: TRBJ1-3; clone_size: NA; v_call: TRBV4-1; cdr3_aa: CASSLQGASGNTIYF; cdr3_nt: TGCGCCAGCAGCCTCCAGGGGGCATCTGGAAACACCATATATTTT
d_call: TRBD1; j_call: TRBJ1-5; clone_size: NA; v_call: TRBV6-2/TRBV6-3; cdr3_aa: CASSPTGTGSFNQPQHF; cdr3_nt: TGTGCCAGCAGTCCCACCGGGACAGGTTCTTTCAATCAGCCCCAGCATTTT
d_call: NA; j_call: TRBJ1-2; clone_size: NA; v_call: TRBV5-4; cdr3_aa: CASSLDLAAGYTF; cdr3_nt: TGTGCCAGCAGCTTGGATCTGGCTGCCGGCTACACCTTC
d_call: TRBD1; j_call: TRBJ1-5; clone_size: once; v_call: TRBV16; cdr3_aa: CASSQGTGSNQPQHF; cdr3_nt: TGTGCCAGCAGCCAAGGGACAGGGAGCAATCAGCCCCAGCATTTT
d_call: TRBD1; j_call: TRBJ1-5; clone_size: NA; v_call: TRBV28; cdr3_aa: CASSRDRGNQPQHF; cdr3_nt: TGTGCCAGCAGCCGTGACAGGGGGAATCAGCCCCAGCATTTT
d_call: TRBD1; j_call: TRBJ2-3; clone_size: NA; v_call: TRBV24-1; cdr3_aa: CATSAGTGRTDTQYF; cdr3_nt: TGTGCCACCAGTGCCGGGACAGGACGGACAGATACGCAGTATTTT
d_call: NA; j_call: TRBJ1-2; clone_size: NA; v_call: TRBV30; cdr3_aa: CAWSVLRGGSYTF; cdr3_nt: TGTGCCTGGAGTGTACTTCGGGGCGGGAGCTACACCTTC
d_call: NA; j_call: TRBJ1-6; clone_size: once; v_call: TRBV5-6; cdr3_aa: CASSLGDTSPLHF; cdr3_nt: TGTGCCAGCAGCTTGGGGGACACCTCACCCCTCCACTTT
d_call: TRBD1; j_call: TRBJ2-1; clone_size: few; v_call: TRBV24-1; cdr3_aa: CATSRRTGLGYNEQFF; cdr3_nt: TGTGCCACCAGCCGACGGACAGGGTTGGGATACAATGAGCAGTTCTTC
d_call: TRBD2; j_call: TRBJ2-3; clone_size: NA; v_call: TRBV19; cdr3_aa: CASSIKRGVGDTQYF; cdr3_nt: TGTGCCAGTAGTATCAAGCGGGGGGTCGGAGATACGCAGTATTTT
d_call: NA; j_call: TRBJ1-2; clone_size: NA; v_call: TRBV5-4; cdr3_aa: CASSLVGREDYGYTF; cdr3_nt: TGTGCCAGCAGCTTGGTTGGCAGGGAGGACTATGGCTACACCTTC
d_call: TRBD2; j_call: TRBJ2-3; clone_size: NA; v_call: TRBV27; cdr3_aa: CASSLYHGSGGSSTDTQYF; cdr3_nt: TGTGCCAGCAGTTTATACCACGGTAGCGGGGGGTCTAGCACAGATACGCAGTATTTT
d_call: NA; j_call: TRBJ2-7; clone_size: few; v_call: TRBV7-9; cdr3_aa: CASSVSGEGYEQYF; cdr3_nt: TGTGCCAGCAGCGTTTCAGGGGAAGGGTACGAGCAGTACTTC
d_call: NA; j_call: TRBJ1-1; clone_size: NA; v_call: TRBV18; cdr3_aa: CASSPPQGQRMNTEAFF; cdr3_nt: TGTGCCAGCTCACCACCTCAGGGACAAAGGATGAACACTGAAGCTTTCTTT
d_call: TRBD1; j_call: TRBJ2-7; clone_size: NA; v_call: TRBV19; cdr3_aa: CASSMGTGAYEQYF; cdr3_nt: TGTGCCAGTAGTATGGGGACAGGGGCCTACGAGCAGTACTTC
d_call: NA; j_call: TRBJ2-3; clone_size: NA; v_call: TRBV7-2; cdr3_aa: CASSPRESLAVRTDTQYF; cdr3_nt: TGTGCCAGCAGCCCGCGGGAAAGTTTAGCGGTCCGCACAGATACGCAGTATTTT
d_call: TRBD1; j_call: TRBJ2-1; clone_size: NA; v_call: TRBV28; cdr3_aa: CASGQTGTYNEQFF; cdr3_nt: TGTGCCAGCGGACAGACAGGGACCTACAATGAGCAGTTCTTC
d_call: TRBD2; j_call: TRBJ2-1; clone_size: NA; v_call: TRBV5-1; cdr3_aa: CASRQREGYYNEQFF; cdr3_nt: TGCGCCAGCAGGCAGCGGGAGGGATATTACAATGAGCAGTTCTTC
d_call: TRBD1; j_call: TRBJ2-4; clone_size: NA; v_call: TRBV5-4; cdr3_aa: CASSSGQGVTKNIQYF; cdr3_nt: TGTGCCAGCAGCTCCGGACAGGGGGTTACCAAAAACATTCAGTACTTC
d_call: TRBD1; j_call: TRBJ1-3; clone_size: few; v_call: TRBV7-2; cdr3_aa: CASSLEDRGAGNTIYF; cdr3_nt: TGTGCCAGCAGCTTGGAAGACAGGGGAGCTGGAAACACCATATATTTT
d_call: NA; j_call: TRBJ2-5; clone_size: NA; v_call: TRBV6-5; cdr3_aa: CASSYSRNGSPPNF; cdr3_nt: TGTGCCAGCAGTTACTCGAGGAACGGGAGCCCACCCAACTTC
d_call: NA; j_call: TRBJ2-3; clone_size: NA; v_call: TRBV18; cdr3_aa: CASSPPSQPLYTQYF; cdr3_nt: TGTGCCAGCTCACCACCTTCACAGCCCCTATATACGCAGTATTTT
d_call: TRBD1; j_call: TRBJ1-1; clone_size: NA; v_call: TRBV5-4; cdr3_aa: CASSWDSMNTEAFF; cdr3_nt: TGTGCCAGCAGCTGGGACAGCATGAACACTGAAGCTTTCTTT
d_call: NA; j_call: TRBJ2-6; clone_size: NA; v_call: TRBV30; cdr3_aa: CAWSGLWRANVLTF; cdr3_nt: TGTGCCTGGAGTGGACTCTGGAGGGCCAACGTCCTGACTTTC
d_call: NA; j_call: TRBJ2-5; clone_size: NA; v_call: TRBV5-1; cdr3_aa: CASSLGGFLFQETQYF; cdr3_nt: TGCGCCAGCAGCTTGGGAGGTTTCCTCTTCCAAGAGACCCAGTACTTC
d_call: NA; j_call: TRBJ2-7; clone_size: few; v_call: TRBV19; cdr3_aa: CASSIFDRRYEQYF; cdr3_nt: TGTGCCAGTAGTATCTTCGACAGGAGGTACGAGCAGTACTTC
d_call: NA; j_call: TRBJ1-1; clone_size: NA; v_call: TRBV6-2/TRBV6-3; cdr3_aa: CASSPTGNTEAFF; cdr3_nt: TGTGCCAGCAGTCCAACAGGGAACACTGAAGCTTTCTTT
d_call: TRBD2; j_call: TRBJ2-1; clone_size: few; v_call: TRBV4-3; cdr3_aa: CASSQRLAGEGNEQFF; cdr3_nt: TGCGCCAGCAGCCAACGGCTAGCGGGAGAGGGGAATGAGCAGTTCTTC
d_call: TRBD2; j_call: TRBJ2-2; clone_size: NA; v_call: TRBV5-1; cdr3_aa: CASTPGGGAGELFF; cdr3_nt: TGCGCCAGCACCCCGGGGGGGGGTGCCGGGGAGCTGTTTTTT
d_call: NA; j_call: TRBJ2-5; clone_size: NA; v_call: TRBV14; cdr3_aa: CASTLGGLETQYF; cdr3_nt: TGTGCCAGTACCCTTGGGGGGTTAGAGACCCAGTACTTC
d_call: NA; j_call: TRBJ1-2; clone_size: NA; v_call: TRBV5-4; cdr3_aa: CASSSAGASYGYTF; cdr3_nt: TGTGCCAGCAGTTCGGCGGGGGCAAGCTATGGCTACACCTTC
d_call: NA; j_call: TRBJ1-3; clone_size: few; v_call: TRBV9; cdr3_aa: CASRATDRNTIYF; cdr3_nt: TGTGCCAGCAGAGCGACAGACCGAAACACCATATATTTT
d_call: NA; j_call: TRBJ2-7; clone_size: NA; v_call: TRBV11-2; cdr3_aa: CASSLLTGLSLREQYF; cdr3_nt: TGTGCCAGCAGCCTACTGACAGGATTGAGCCTCCGCGAGCAGTACTTC
d_call: NA; j_call: TRBJ2-2; clone_size: NA; v_call: TRBV10-3; cdr3_aa: CAITASLNTGELFF; cdr3_nt: TGTGCCATCACGGCTAGCCTTAACACCGGGGAGCTGTTTTTT
d_call: TRBD2; j_call: TRBJ2-2; clone_size: NA; v_call: TRBV30; cdr3_aa: CAWSRTSAGGELFF; cdr3_nt: TGTGCCTGGAGTCGTACTAGCGCAGGCGGGGAGCTGTTTTTT
d_call: TRBD1; j_call: TRBJ1-4; clone_size: NA; v_call: TRBV11-2; cdr3_aa: CASSLGGQGNEKLFF; cdr3_nt: TGTGCCAGCAGCTTAGGGGGACAGGGGAATGAAAAACTGTTTTTT
d_call: NA; j_call: TRBJ2-7; clone_size: once; v_call: TRBV5-6; cdr3_aa: CASSLADGNYYEQYF; cdr3_nt: TGTGCCAGCAGCTTGGCCGACGGAAACTACTACGAGCAGTACTTC
d_call: NA; j_call: TRBJ2-3; clone_size: NA; v_call: TRBV9; cdr3_aa: CASSSPSTDTQYF; cdr3_nt: TGTGCCAGCAGCTCCCCTAGCACAGATACGCAGTATTTT